This TCR beta chain was recovered during a study of T-cell reconstitution after alpha-beta-depleted transplantation in children. This sample's TCRbeta library carried unique molecular identifier barcodes. TCRdb itself ran the PCR reads through MiXCR, one entry per CDR3 protein. The table shows 450,000 to 550,000 distinct CDR3 sequences, with over 10% occurring only once. This clonotype came up a few times. What it recognizes is unknown. Points from the study as a whole: Surviving recipient T cells and thymic progenitors produced the high day-60 TCRbeta diversity seen in some patients. Newly made T cells mostly supplied T-cell counts and diversity one year after transplant. Reportedly, only several hundred clones from non-depleted graft cells drove alpha-beta T-cell counts at about two months.

The CDR3 spans 13 residues. Germline V gene data show CDR1 as MNHNS and CDR2 as SASEGT. With V trimmed by 6 bases and J by 4 bases, 5 bases remained unmatched. The genes are TRBV6-1 and TRBJ1-2; TRBD1 matches 7 bases. The sample was PBMCs, mostly from graft donor cells, taken 180 days after TCRalphabeta/CD19-depleted stem cell transplant. The receptor was derived from a female patient aged 2-9 years who had a stem cell transplant for aplastic anemia, so the T cells may come from the graft donor. Written as DNA, the CDR3 is TGTGCCAGCAGCCACGGGACAGTCTATGGCTACACCTTC. Translated: CASSHGTVYGYTF.